Sequencing of this T cell receptor beta chain was carried out in a study of lymphopenia after photon versus proton radiotherapy. Study outcomes and limitations: Relative stability marked proton patients; photon patients lost diversity and naive cells.

This CDR3 contains 15 residues. Germline V CDR1 and CDR2: LNHDA, SQIVND (reference sequence). V lost 4 bases to trimming and J lost 3 bases, with 13 bases between them. Clones were sequenced by immunoSEQ multiplex PCR, and TCRdb holds only the in-frame ones, with some missing. Of about 25,000 clones in the sample, about four fifths were seen once. Regarding this clone: Its antigen is not identified.

The sequenced sample was peripheral blood, obtained from a patient treated with photon-based radiotherapy. This receptor was obtained from a woman aged 50 to 60 with pancreatic cancer. V usage is TRBV19 and J usage is TRBJ1-5; D call uncertain. The CDR3 is CASSTLSVTNQPQHF. DNA of the CDR3: TGTGCCAGTAGTACCCTATCAGTGACCAATCAGCCCCAGCATTTT.